Listed below are T cell receptor beta chains from one sample, sequenced in a study of T-cell memory formation after mild COVID-19. TCRdb ran MiXCR on the 5' RACE reads and lists one entry per CDR3 protein. The sample includes more than 400,000 distinct CDR3 sequences, 15% to 20% of them seen just once. Sequenced: PBMCs or a T cell subset sorted from them (not recorded which). These receptor sequences come from an adult woman who had mild COVID-19 (a few samples of this study predate the infection). Cell type and time point are not known. Each CDR3 is given with its conserved first and last residue. Fields, in order: clone size, D gene, J gene, V gene, CDR3 protein, CDR3 DNA. A D gene is named only where the DNA matches it firmly. A row's size may be missing; if present it is once, few, many or a size class.

>-|-|TRBJ1-5|TRBV12-3/TRBV12-4
CASSLAGNNQPQHF
TGTGCCAGCAGTTTAGCAGGGAATAATCAGCCCCAGCATTTT
>few|TRBD1|TRBJ1-5|TRBV5-1
CASSLGTGTNQPQHF
TGCGCCAGCAGCTTGGGGACAGGGACTAATCAGCCCCAGCATTTT
>-|TRBD1|TRBJ2-7|TRBV15
CATSRVLETGIYEQYF
TGTGCCACCAGCAGAGTTTTAGAGACAGGGATCTACGAGCAGTACTTC
>-|TRBD2|TRBJ2-5|TRBV7-7
CASSRSGGGETQYF
TGTGCCAGCAGCCGCAGCGGGGGTGGAGAGACCCAGTACTTC
>few|TRBD1|TRBJ1-1|TRBV7-9
CASSAPGTGDTEAFF
TGTGCCAGCAGCGCGCCCGGGACAGGAGACACTGAAGCTTTCTTT
>few|TRBD1|TRBJ1-2|TRBV4-1
CASSPTGGGQPYGYTF
TGCGCCAGCAGCCCAACCGGGGGGGGACAGCCCTATGGCTACACCTTC
>-|-|TRBJ2-5|TRBV12-3/TRBV12-4
CASTPSTGAQETQYF
TGTGCCAGCACCCCCTCTACAGGCGCCCAAGAGACCCAGTACTTC
>-|-|TRBJ2-3|TRBV20-1
CSARDGEPIHYYF
TGCAGTGCTAGAGATGGGGAACCCATCCATTACTATTTT
>few|-|TRBJ2-7|TRBV19
CASSIGTVGYEQYF
TGTGCCAGTAGTATTGGGACGGTTGGGTACGAGCAGTACTTC
>-|-|TRBJ2-4|TRBV27
CASSSGGPTHIQYF
TGTGCCAGCAGCTCGGGCGGCCCCACACACATTCAGTACTTC
>few|-|TRBJ2-3|TRBV5-6
CASSSSRGSRDTQYF
TGTGCCAGCAGCAGCAGCAGGGGCTCGAGAGATACGCAGTATTTT
>many|-|TRBJ1-1|TRBV4-2
CASSQVGSGDRAFF
TGTGCCAGCAGCCAAGTCGGATCTGGAGACAGAGCTTTCTTT
>few|TRBD1|TRBJ2-7|TRBV5-1
CASSLSTPGQGFEQYF
TGCGCCAGCAGCCTATCCACACCGGGACAGGGGTTCGAGCAGTACTTC
>many|-|TRBJ1-1|TRBV12-3/TRBV12-4
CASSLGTEAFF
TGTGCCAGCAGTTTGGGCACTGAAGCTTTCTTT
>-|-|TRBJ2-4|TRBV2
CASRLNIQYF
TGTGCCAGCCGACTAAACATTCAGTACTTC
>-|-|TRBJ2-7|TRBV30
CAWSTRGPYEQYF
TGTGCCTGGAGTACCAGGGGACCCTACGAGCAGTACTTC
>-|-|TRBJ2-7|TRBV25-1
CASHGGWGNEQYF
TGTGCCAGCCACGGGGGTTGGGGGAACGAGCAGTACTTC
>few|-|TRBJ2-2|TRBV18
CASSPSQPGQNTGELFF
TGTGCCAGCTCACCGTCCCAACCGGGACAGAACACCGGGGAGCTGTTTTTT
>-|-|TRBJ1-2|TRBV29-1
CSVEDFRLSYGYTF
TGCAGCGTTGAAGATTTTCGACTCTCCTATGGCTACACCTTC
>few|-|TRBJ1-6|TRBV3-1
CASSQVANSYNSPLHF
TGTGCCAGCAGCCAAGTTGCAAACTCCTATAATTCACCCCTCCACTTT
>many|TRBD1|TRBJ2-5|TRBV4-3
CASSSGTGGGETQYF
TGCGCCAGCAGTTCCGGGACAGGGGGCGGCGAGACCCAGTACTTC
>-|-|TRBJ2-2|TRBV5-1
CASSLAEGYLGELFF
TGCGCCAGCAGCTTGGCCGAAGGGTACCTGGGGGAGCTGTTTTTT
>few|TRBD1|TRBJ2-6|TRBV19
CASSIGTAGANVLTF
TGTGCCAGTAGTATCGGGACAGCCGGGGCCAACGTCCTGACTTTC
>-|-|TRBJ2-7|TRBV29-1
CSVRHRARDEQYF
TGCAGCGTGCGACACAGGGCGCGGGACGAGCAGTACTTC
>few|-|TRBJ1-6|TRBV28
CATDEPRGGNSPLHF
TGTGCCACCGATGAACCCAGGGGTGGGAATTCACCCCTCCACTTT
>few|TRBD2|TRBJ2-1|TRBV4-3
CASSQGGSGRLNNEQFF
TGCGCCAGCAGCCAAGGGGGTAGCGGGAGACTAAACAATGAGCAGTTCTTC
>few|-|TRBJ1-5|TRBV5-1
CASSLDDGSNQPQHF
TGCGCCAGCAGCTTGGATGACGGTAGCAATCAGCCCCAACATTTT
>-|-|TRBJ2-5|TRBV7-9
CASSRLDTGKETQYF
TGTGCCAGCAGCCGACTGGATACAGGGAAAGAGACCCAGTACTTC
>-|TRBD1|TRBJ2-4|TRBV4-3
CASSRPRGQGNIQYF
TGCGCCAGCAGCCGTCCACGAGGACAGGGGAACATTCAGTACTTC
>few|TRBD2|TRBJ2-1|TRBV20-1
CSATLGLASYNEQFF
TGCAGTGCTACGCTAGGACTAGCATCCTACAATGAGCAGTTCTTC
>few|TRBD2|TRBJ2-1|TRBV12-3/TRBV12-4
CASSFTSGGGYNEQFF
TGTGCCAGCAGTTTTACTAGCGGGGGGGGCTACAATGAGCAGTTCTTC
>-|-|TRBJ1-5|TRBV27
CASSFVGSQPQHF
TGTGCCAGCAGTTTTGTAGGGTCTCAGCCCCAGCATTTT
>-|-|TRBJ1-3|TRBV7-2
CASSPRRASGNTIYF
TGTGCCAGCAGCCCACGCAGGGCCTCTGGAAACACCATATATTTT
>few|-|TRBJ2-7|TRBV4-1
CASSQDNSDYEQYF
TGCGCCAGCAGCCAAGACAACTCGGACTACGAGCAGTACTTC
>few|TRBD2|TRBJ2-1|TRBV4-1
CASSQEVVVAGQPSYNEQFF
TGCGCCAGCAGCCAAGAAGTGGTGGTAGCGGGGCAACCATCCTACAATGAGCAGTTCTTC
>few|-|TRBJ1-2|TRBV5-5
CASSSGSPPQARGYTF
TGTGCCAGCAGCTCCGGGTCCCCTCCTCAAGCCAGGGGCTACACCTTC
>-|-|TRBJ1-6|TRBV5-4
CASSLVAGGLASPLHF
TGTGCCAGCAGCTTGGTCGCAGGAGGGTTGGCTTCACCCCTCCACTTT
>-|TRBD1|TRBJ2-7|TRBV24-1
CATSEMGTGGNEQYF
TGTGCCACCAGTGAAATGGGGACAGGGGGCAACGAGCAGTACTTC
>few|TRBD1|TRBJ1-1|TRBV20-1
CSARDRQGVNTEAFF
TGCAGTGCTAGAGATAGACAGGGTGTAAACACTGAAGCTTTCTTT
>-|-|TRBJ2-7|TRBV2
CASSDYGTPAWEQYF
TGTGCCAGCAGTGATTACGGGACGCCTGCCTGGGAGCAGTACTTC
>-|-|TRBJ1-2|TRBV9
CASSASTGIYGYTF
TGTGCCAGCAGCGCGTCGACAGGTATCTATGGCTACACCTTC
>-|TRBD2|TRBJ2-7|TRBV29-1
CSVEGTSGGLSQYF
TGCAGCGTTGAAGGGACTAGCGGGGGGTTATCGCAGTACTTC
>few|-|TRBJ1-1|TRBV6-1
CASSLGGQKTEAFF
TGTGCCAGCAGTCTAGGAGGGCAGAAAACTGAAGCTTTCTTT
>-|TRBD2|TRBJ2-7|TRBV24-1
CATSEGTSGAYEQYF
TGTGCCACCAGTGAGGGGACTAGCGGTGCCTACGAGCAGTACTTC
>-|-|TRBJ2-6|TRBV15
CATSISDSGANVLTF
TGTGCCACCAGCATATCGGACTCTGGGGCCAACGTCCTGACTTTC
>-|-|TRBJ2-5|TRBV24-1
CATSSAGQETQYF
TGTGCCACCAGTTCGGCCGGTCAAGAGACCCAGTACTTC
>-|TRBD2|TRBJ2-1|TRBV12-3/TRBV12-4
CASRLSGSGNNEQFF
TGTGCCAGCAGACTTAGCGGGAGTGGTAACAATGAGCAGTTCTTC
>-|-|TRBJ1-2|TRBV6-5
CATRWRGTNYGYTF
TGTGCCACGAGGTGGCGGGGAACTAACTATGGCTACACCTTC
>-|TRBD1|TRBJ2-7|TRBV11-3
CASSPRTGGIYEQYF
TGTGCCAGCAGCCCCCGGACAGGGGGCATATACGAGCAGTACTTC
>-|-|TRBJ2-3|TRBV4-1
CASSQVPGGAQYF
TGCGCCAGCAGCCAAGTGCCCGGTGGTGCGCAGTATTTT
>few|-|TRBJ2-3|TRBV3-1
CASTREAQYF
TGTGCCAGCACCCGAGAGGCGCAGTATTTT
>few|TRBD2|TRBJ2-1|TRBV18
CASSPRAGDYNEQFF
TGTGCCAGCTCACCACGAGCGGGAGACTACAATGAGCAGTTCTTC
>few|TRBD2|TRBJ2-1|TRBV24-1
CATSDVAGVGVDEQFF
TGTGCCACCAGTGATGTCGCGGGAGTTGGGGTGGATGAGCAGTTCTTC